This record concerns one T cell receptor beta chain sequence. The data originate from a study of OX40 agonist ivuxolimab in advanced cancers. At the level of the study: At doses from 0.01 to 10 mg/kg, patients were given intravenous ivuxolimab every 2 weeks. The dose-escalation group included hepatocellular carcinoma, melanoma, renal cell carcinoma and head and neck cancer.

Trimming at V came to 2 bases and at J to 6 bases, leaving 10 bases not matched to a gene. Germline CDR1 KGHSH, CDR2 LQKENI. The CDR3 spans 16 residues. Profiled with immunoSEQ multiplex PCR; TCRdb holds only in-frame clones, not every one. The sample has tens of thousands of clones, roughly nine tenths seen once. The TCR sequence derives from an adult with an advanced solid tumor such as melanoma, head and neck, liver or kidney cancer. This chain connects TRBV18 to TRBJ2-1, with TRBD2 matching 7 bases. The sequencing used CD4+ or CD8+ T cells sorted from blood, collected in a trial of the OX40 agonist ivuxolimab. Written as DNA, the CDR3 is TGTGCCAGCTCACCAAGGAGGGAGGGCCGGGGCAATGAGCAGTTCTTC. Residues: CASSPRREGRGNEQFF.